The source of this T cell receptor beta chain is a study of T cells after yellow fever vaccination. This clonotype occurred many times. Its target is unknown. In making TCR cDNA, 5'RACE template switching added a universal primer site and UMIs to it. TCRdb reprocessed the 5' RACE reads via MiXCR and lists one record per CDR3 protein. The table has 450,000 to 600,000 distinct CDR3 sequences, about 13% seen once. Study-wide results and caveats: Contaminating bulk clonotypes could be abundant in FACS-sorted repertoires. A weaker secondary response peaked on day 5, the primary on day 15. Subsequent to the booster, the majority of primary-vaccination clones reappeared (around 97% CD4, approximately 90% CD8).

This CDR3 spans 16 amino acids. The ends were cut back, 3 bases at V and 5 bases at J, with 20 bases in the middle. CDR1 and CDR2 from the germline V gene are SGHTA and FQGNSA. The clonotype comes from a man aged 25-45 years who received the YFV17D yellow fever vaccine. The chain links TRBV7-2 to TRBJ2-7; TRBD2 is a possible D gene (5 bases). The input for sequencing was PBMCs, taken on the day of the yellow fever booster vaccination. CDR3 sequence reads: CASSFYGIPPGNEQYF. CDR3 DNA sequence: TGTGCCAGCAGCTTCTACGGGATCCCGCCAGGCAACGAGCAGTACTTC.